This T cell receptor (beta chain) was recorded in a study of spatial heterogeneity in lung cancer. The overall study: Detected beta-chain sequences consistently exceeded alpha-chain sequences. The library had UMIs, and each TCR and UMI pair averaged more than ten raw reads. Study findings and constraints: Ubiquitous expanded tumor TCRs showed up in blood more at resection than follow-up.

Many counts were recorded for this clonotype. Its specificity is unknown. Time point meaning: sample taken at primary tumor resection. Untreated early-stage non-small cell lung cancer patients, approximately 76 in total, were the donors. TCRdb used MiXCR to reprocess the 5' RACE reads, holding one entry per CDR3 protein. The sample consists of some 23,000 distinct CDR3 sequences, 6.5% to 8% of them appearing once. In germline, CDR1 is SGHRS, CDR2 YFSETQ. This CDR3 spans 13 amino acids. Trimming took off 4 bases at V and 7 bases at J, with 12 bases between the two ends. The TCR sequence derives from a male donor with early-stage non-small cell lung cancer. Sequenced here: PBMCs, sampled at surgery. This sequence joins TRBV5-1 and TRBJ2-1, with D possibly TRBD1 on 6 matching bases. The CDR3 DNA is TGCGCCAGCAGCCATCAAAGGGGGAATGAGCAGTTCTTC. Translated, it gives CASSHQRGNEQFF.